The clone carrying this T cell receptor (beta chain) was observed a few times. Its cognate antigen is unknown. These data belong to a study of human T cells and chemical hapten exposure. Deletions cut 3 bases from V and 2 bases from J, with 20 bases between. The CDR3 loop spans 18 amino acids. This sample's time point: patch test 2, 6 weeks after DPC sensitization. Treatment in this sample: therapeutic diphenylcyclopropenone sensitization with weekly scalp DPC. Study-wide findings and caveats: Donors were affected by alopecia, so their immune reaction might vary from that of healthy individuals.

TCRdb re-analysed the RACE reads in MiXCR, keeping a single row per CDR3 protein. The sample gives a few hundred thousand distinct CDR3 sequences, roughly 6.3% of which show up once; roughly 5.4% is in the top ten. This receptor was obtained from a young woman with alopecia areata. Some clones in this sample may be carry-over from other donors' samples. The material was whole blood, obtained in connection with sensitization to the hapten diphenylcyclopropenone (DPC). V usage is TRBV12-3 or TRBV12-4 and J usage is TRBJ1-5; D may be TRBD1 (6 bases). The CDR3 DNA follows: TGTGCCAGCAGTTTTGGCCCCAACAGGGTTCCGGGCAATCAGCCCCAGCATTTT. Translated, it gives CASSFGPNRVPGNQPQHF.